The source of this T cell receptor beta chain is a study of blood T cell repertoires in COVID-19. Study information: Whether acute or convalescent, the COVID-19 samples came from the United States, Italy and Spain. T cells, B-cell-depleted T cells, or PBMCs provided the cDNA or gDNA that served as material.

CDR1 and CDR2 (germline): MGHDK, SYGVNS. CDR3 length: 13 residues. J was trimmed by 4 bases and V by 5 bases; bases with no gene match: 4. Authors' processing steps: Amplified reference gene primers provided the basis for estimating nucleated cell counts. The protocol was immunoSEQ multiplex PCR, while the TCRdb copy is restricted to in-frame clones and leaves out a portion. The V and J calls and clone size were taken over from that table, and D and trimming were inferred from the DNA. The sample holds more than 75,000 clones, around nine tenths seen once. The sequence was collected from a woman of 80 years or more with acute or convalescent COVID-19. The chain is built from TRBV25-1 and TRBJ1-1; 7 bases are shared with TRBD1. The material sequenced was peripheral blood. CDR3 loop: CASSQQGTTEAFF. CDR3 sequence (DNA): TGTGCCAGCAGTCAACAGGGGACCACTGAAGCTTTCTTT. The full variable domain, completed using reference TRBV25-1 and TRBJ1-1, is EADIYQTPRYLVIGTGKKITLECSQTMGHDKMYWYQQDPGMELHLIHYSYGVNSTEKGDLSSESTVSRIRTEHFPLTLESARPSHTSQYLCASSQQGTTEAFFGQGTRLTVV.